A selection of T cell receptor beta chains follows, all from one sample in a study of cytomegalovirus exposure and HLA in healthy donors. The table came from immunoSEQ multiplex PCR; TCRdb's copy has only in-frame clones and leaves some out. The sample shows about 130,000 clones, about four fifths of them seen only once. Sequenced: PBMCs. The receptors were sampled from a man aged 18 to 29 in good health and CMV-seronegative. Each CDR3 is given with its conserved first and last residue. The D gene is left open where the match is weak. Where a row states a size, it is once, few, many or the class of an expanded clone; other rows omit it.

CDR3 DNA,CDR3 protein,clone size,J gene,CDR3 length,V gene,D gene
TGCGCCAGCAGCCAAGAACGGAGCTCTGGAAACACCATATATTTT,CASSQERSSGNTIYF,.,TRBJ1-3,15,TRBV4-3,.
TGCGCCAGCAGCCAACCACGTCGGCTAGCGCTCTTCTACGAGCAGTACTTC,CASSQPRRLALFYEQYF,few,TRBJ2-7,17,TRBV4-3,.
TGCGCCAGCAGCCAAGATAGGGGGGGATCTTCACCCCTCCACTTT,CASSQDRGGSSPLHF,.,TRBJ1-6,15,TRBV4-3,.
TGCAGCGTTGGAACGGGGTCCAATCAGCCCCAGCATTTT,CSVGTGSNQPQHF,.,TRBJ1-5,13,TRBV29-1,.
TGTGCCAGCAGTTTGGGCAGGGGAGTCGGGGAGTACTTC,CASSLGRGVGEYF,.,TRBJ2-7,13,TRBV28,.
TGTGCCAGCAGCGTATATGACAGTCAAGAGACCCAGTACTTC,CASSVYDSQETQYF,.,TRBJ2-5,14,TRBV9,.
TGTGCCAGCAGTTCCTCCCAATCGAGGGTGCCCCAGCATTTT,CASSSSQSRVPQHF,.,TRBJ1-5,14,TRBV28,.
TGCGCCAGCAGCTTGGACTGGGATCCCGAGGGACTCAACACTGAAGCTTTCTTT,CASSLDWDPEGLNTEAFF,.,TRBJ1-1,18,TRBV5-1,.
TGTGCCAGCAGCTTGGTGTCAGCGGGGGGCCGCTATGAGCAGTTCTTC,CASSLVSAGGRYEQFF,once,TRBJ2-1,16,TRBV5-6,TRBD2
TGCGCCAGCAGCCAACAAGCGGGGAGGGATACGCAGTATTTT,CASSQQAGRDTQYF,once,TRBJ2-3,14,TRBV4-3,TRBD2
TGTGCCAGCAGCGCCAGGAATGGGAGGGGCATGCCGGGTGGCTACACCTTC,CASSARNGRGMPGGYTF,.,TRBJ1-2,17,TRBV7-2,.
TGCGCCAGTAAAACAGGGGGCGCGGTCGACGAGCAGTACTTC,CASKTGGAVDEQYF,once,TRBJ2-7,14,TRBV5-1,TRBD1
TGTGCCAGCAGTTACTCGACCTTGAGGGTTGCTGAAGCTTTCTTT,CASSYSTLRVAEAFF,.,TRBJ1-1,15,TRBV6-5,.
TGTGCCAGCAGTTACCTGGACAGGGGGAACTACGAGCAGTACTTC,CASSYLDRGNYEQYF,few,TRBJ2-7,15,TRBV6-5,TRBD1
TGTTCCAGCAGCCCCGCAGGTCAGCCCCAGCATTTT,CSSSPAGQPQHF,.,TRBJ1-5,12,TRBV7-9,.
TGTGCCTGGAGTGTATCGGGGGGCGGGGGTCGGGGGACCCAGTACTTC,CAWSVSGGGGRGTQYF,.,TRBJ2-5,16,TRBV30,.
TGTGCCAGCAGCTCCCGACAGGGGAAGGGCTACGAGCAGTACTTC,CASSSRQGKGYEQYF,once,TRBJ2-7,15,TRBV13,TRBD1
TGTGCCTATACCACCTCTAGCGTGGATACGCAGTATTTT,CAYTTSSVDTQYF,.,TRBJ2-3,13,TRBV30,.
TGCGCCAGCAGCCAAAGACAGGGAGCTGAAGCTTTCTTT,CASSQRQGAEAFF,.,TRBJ1-1,13,TRBV5-1,TRBD1
TGTGCTAGTGGTTTGGTACTCGGGGTAGCGGGGGGTAGACCAAGCACAGATACGCAGTATTTT,CASGLVLGVAGGRPSTDTQYF,.,TRBJ2-3,21,TRBV12-5,TRBD2
TGTGCCATCAGTCCTCAGGGACAGGGGGCTACCTATGGCTACACCTTC,CAISPQGQGATYGYTF,.,TRBJ1-2,16,TRBV10-3,TRBD1
TGTGCCAGCAGTTACTTCAGGGCACAAGAGACCCAGTACTTC,CASSYFRAQETQYF,.,TRBJ2-5,14,TRBV6-5,.
TGTGCCAGCAGCCGGGAGGGGGCGAATAATGAAAAACTGTTTTTT,CASSREGANNEKLFF,.,TRBJ1-4,15,TRBV6-1,TRBD1
TGTGCCATCAGTGAGGGGCCCGACGGAGGGCACACCTTC,CAISEGPDGGHTF,.,TRBJ1-2,13,TRBV10-3,.
TGTGCCAGCAGCTTGGGCCAGGGGGGTCACAGCAATCAGCCCCAGCATTTT,CASSLGQGGHSNQPQHF,.,TRBJ1-5,17,TRBV11-2,TRBD1
TGTGCCACCAGCAGAGATTGGACAGTTGTGCAGTACTTC,CATSRDWTVVQYF,.,TRBJ2-7,13,TRBV15,.
TGCAGCGTTGTGTCTGCAGGGTTCACTGAAGCTTTCTTT,CSVVSAGFTEAFF,once,TRBJ1-1,13,TRBV29-1,.
TGTGCCAGCAGAACCCCCGGGAGCACTGAAGCTTTCTTT,CASRTPGSTEAFF,.,TRBJ1-1,13,TRBV9,.
TGTGCCAGCAGTTACGGACAGGGGAGCACAGATACGCAGTATTTT,CASSYGQGSTDTQYF,.,TRBJ2-3,15,TRBV6-5,TRBD1
TGTGCCAGCAGCCACCCCAGAACAGGGGTTTACTACAATGAGCAGTTCTTC,CASSHPRTGVYYNEQFF,.,TRBJ2-1,17,TRBV9,TRBD1
TGTGCCAGCAGCCCCCGGGGGGGAGAAGAGACCCAGTACTTC,CASSPRGGEETQYF,.,TRBJ2-5,14,TRBV5-4,TRBD2
TGTGCCAGCAGCCTACAACAGGGCCCCCATGAAGCTTTCTTT,CASSLQQGPHEAFF,.,TRBJ1-1,14,TRBV28,.
TGTGCCAGCAGTTACTTACAGGGACCTGATACGCAGTATTTT,CASSYLQGPDTQYF,.,TRBJ2-3,14,TRBV6-5,.
TGCAGCGTTGGACAGGGGCGAAGCAATCAGCCCCAGCATTTT,CSVGQGRSNQPQHF,.,TRBJ1-5,14,TRBV29-1,TRBD1
TGCGCCAGCAGCTACGACAGATTCGAGCAGTACTTC,CASSYDRFEQYF,.,TRBJ2-7,12,TRBV5-1,.
TGCGCCAGCAGCTTGGAAGTCAGGAAGGACTATGGCTACACCTTC,CASSLEVRKDYGYTF,.,TRBJ1-2,15,TRBV5-1,.
TGTGCCAGTACCTTGAGACGAACAGGCGGGATGGATACGCAGTATTTT,CASTLRRTGGMDTQYF,.,TRBJ2-3,16,TRBV19,.
TGTGCCAGCAGTTACTCGAGGGTATCAAACTATGGCTACACCTTC,CASSYSRVSNYGYTF,few,TRBJ1-2,15,TRBV6-5,.
TGTGCCAGCAGTTACAGGGACAGGGGTGGCTACGAGCAGTACTTC,CASSYRDRGGYEQYF,.,TRBJ2-7,15,TRBV6-5,TRBD1
TGTGCCAGCTCGACAGTTCGCCTGTTGAGCAATCAGCCCCAGCATTTT,CASSTVRLLSNQPQHF,.,TRBJ1-5,16,TRBV19,.
TGCGCCAGCAGGTCCCGGGCCCCAGGGGTGAATGAGCAGTTCTTC,CASRSRAPGVNEQFF,.,TRBJ2-1,15,TRBV4-1,.
TGTGCCAGTAGTACTTTGTACGAGCAGTACTTC,CASSTLYEQYF,once,TRBJ2-7,11,TRBV19,.
TGTGCCAGCAGTTACCTTAGGGGAGGGTCGAACGAGCAGTACTTC,CASSYLRGGSNEQYF,.,TRBJ2-7,15,TRBV6-5,TRBD2
TGTGCCAGCAGCCTACAGGGGGCACCTCAGCCCCAGCATTTT,CASSLQGAPQPQHF,.,TRBJ1-5,14,TRBV5-4,TRBD1
TGTGCCAGTAGTCCGGGAGTAGGGACCGGGGAGCTGTTTTTT,CASSPGVGTGELFF,few,TRBJ2-2,14,TRBV19,.
TGCGCCAGCAGCAGTGGACAGGGAAACACCATATATTTT,CASSSGQGNTIYF,.,TRBJ1-3,13,TRBV4-1,.
TGCGCCAGCAGCCAAGAGTACAGGGGCTCCTATGGCTACACCTTC,CASSQEYRGSYGYTF,.,TRBJ1-2,15,TRBV4-3,TRBD1
TGCGCCAGCAGCCGGGGGGGAGATACGCAGTATTTT,CASSRGGDTQYF,few,TRBJ2-3,12,TRBV4-1,TRBD2